This T cell receptor (beta chain) was sequenced for a study of PD-L1 blockade in urothelial cancer (TCRdb year 2017). Background on the whole study: All patients started therapy around 2014 and received atezolizumab 1,200 mg intravenously every 3 weeks. The study was an exploratory multi-omic analysis of somatic, immune and clinical correlates of response to PD-L1 blockade with atezolizumab in urothelial cancer. In the same patients, pretreatment tumors underwent whole exome sequencing and RNA sequencing in addition to TCR sequencing. About 90% of the roughly 30 patients were males with bladder-origin urothelial cancer, and about 65% of the 29 reported a prior smoking history. A median of roughly 140,000 T cells and fewer than 85,000 unique TCRs was obtained from blood samples, and a median clonality of approximately 0.08 was observed. Durable clinical benefit was achieved by nine patients but not by the remaining 20. An ECOG performance status of 0 or 1 was recorded for the patients, and 0 to 3 prior chemotherapy regimens had been received by the patients. Progression-free survival longer than 6 months counted as durable clinical benefit, and TCR features were additionally tested against both progression-free and overall survival. Pretreatment tumor samples and matched peripheral blood, collected serially before and after atezolizumab treatment, underwent TCR sequencing. Blood samples were analyzed 3 weeks after the start of treatment (second dose) and 6 weeks after the start of treatment. Pretreatment blood TCR-seq was available for 27 to 30 patients, at least one posttreatment blood collection was obtained for around 24 patients, and tumor TCR-seq was available for around 24 patients. Summary of the overall study and its limitations: A pretreatment peripheral blood TCR clonality below the median was linked to improved progression-free and overall survival. Small sample size (n ≈ 30) and many exploratory analyses mean the results are intended to be hypothesis-generating. Patients with durable benefit showed greater expansion of tumor-associated TCR clones in peripheral blood 3 weeks after starting treatment (n ≈ 20, p = 0.022).

Looking up the germline V gene yields CDR1 MGHRA and CDR2 YSYEKL. V was cut back by 0 bases and J by 6 bases, leaving a gap of 9 bases between them. The CDR3 holds 14 amino acids from the cysteine to the phenylalanine. The only DNA kept is the CDR3, 42 bases in frame from the first base. In the case of this clone: No cognate antigen has been identified for it. Base qualities were left out, and no much larger clone turns up one base away.

A cohort of more than 25 patients with locally advanced or metastatic urothelial carcinoma, treated at Memorial Sloan Kettering on a trial protocol, was included. Peripheral blood mononuclear cells were collected pretreatment and during treatment, at between 1 and 8 total time points per patient. The Qiagen DNeasy Blood extraction kit was used to purify genomic DNA from total PBMCs and from tumor samples. PBMCs were collected pretreatment and during treatment, and were isolated and stored as previously described. Each PCR received spiked-in synthetic TCR analog templates so that absolute template abundance could be estimated from read counts. Using the immunoSEQ assay, TCRbeta CDR3 regions were amplified from genomic DNA with bias-controlled V and J gene primers. Rearranged TCRbeta segments were sequenced at approximately 20X coverage. In the original analysis: Clustering was used to correct sequencing errors, and CDR3s were annotated against IMGT so that V, D and J genes could be assigned. Downstream analyses used only productive TCRbeta rearrangements, leaving out any out-of-frame or stop-codon sequences. To compute clonality, Shannon entropy was normalized by the log of the number of unique productive sequences and then subtracted from one. Fisher's exact test with Benjamini-Hochberg correction, at a threshold of adjusted p below 0.01, was used to find clones that differed between time points or between blood and tumor. TCRdb retrieved this table from immuneACCESS and kept in-frame rearrangements only. Not all clones are present; in checked studies, unresolved V genes account for under half, and no reason is known for the remainder. That table supplies the V and J calls and clone size; D and trimming were determined from the DNA. The sample profile shows just under 30,000 clones; around 84% of them were found once. Over 1.5% of the sample belongs to the ten largest clones.

The chain is assembled from TRBV4-1 and TRBJ1-5, with the identity of the D gene unclear. The TCR sequence derives from a man between 45 and 60 years old with urothelial cancer. The input for sequencing was PBMCs, taken around atezolizumab (anti-PD-L1) treatment. The sequence in DNA is TGCGCCAGCAGCCAAGATCAACGGGGTCAGCCCCAGCATTTT. This gives the protein CASSQDQRGQPQHF.